The 2 T cell receptor beta chains given below trace back to one sample, sequenced in a study of shared clonotypes between healthy human individuals. Clones were sequenced by immunoSEQ multiplex PCR, and TCRdb holds only the in-frame ones, with some missing. The top ten hold roughly 1.5% of the sample, which has some 900,000 clones, approximately 80% seen once. The material sequenced was memory CD4+ T cells sorted from blood. As for subset: CD45RA-negative fraction. The source is a young man in good health.

In its sample, this clone was seen once. The chain has TRBV5-4 and TRBJ2-2; D call uncertain. With 0 bases removed from V and 0 bases from J, the gap between germline ends came to 6 bases. The length of the CDR3 is 15 residues. Germline assignment: CDR1 SGHNT and CDR2 YYREEE (reference sequence). DNA for the CDR3: TGTGCCAGCAGCTTGGATGCCGCGAACACCGGGGAGCTGTTTTTT. This translates into CASSLDAANTGELFF. Based on the CDR3 plus reference TRBV5-4 and TRBJ2-2, the full variable domain is ETGVTQSPTHLIKTRGQQVTLRCSSQSGHNTVSWYQQALGQGPQFIFQYYREEENGRGNFPPRFSGLQFPNYSSELNVNALELDDSALYLCASSLDAANTGELFFGEGSRLTVL.

This chain connects TRBV27 to TRBJ1-2; 8 nucleotides match TRBD1. Germline V gene data show CDR1 as MNHEY and CDR2 as SMNVEV (reference sequence). With V trimmed by 5 bases and J by 13 bases, 15 bases remained unmatched. The CDR3 is 14 residues long. CDR3 loop: CASSPLRDRLMVTF. CDR3 nucleotide sequence: TGTGCCAGCAGTCCCCTCCGGGACAGGTTGATGGTCACCTTC.